This T cell receptor beta chain was captured by sequencing in a study of T cell responses to AZD1222 COVID-19 vaccine. This table comes from immunoSEQ multiplex PCR, and its TCRdb copy is limited to in-frame clones, with some not included. The data contain 150,000 to 200,000 clones, 85% to 95% of them singletons. About this clone: Its antigen is currently unknown.

Overall study results and limits: The span of vaccine-associated CD4 TCRs extended across spike, with dominance at 160-218 and 743-854. Most donors were white British and more were female, and clonal diversity was possibly underestimated.

The CDR3 totals 14 residues. In germline, CDR1 is MDHEN, CDR2 SYDVKM. V gave up 7 bases and J gave up 5 bases, with 17 bases separating them. The sequencing here drew on peripheral blood, taken 28 days after the second dose of the MenACWY control vaccine. The sequence derives from an adult who received the MenACWY meningococcal vaccine as a control. V usage is TRBV28 and J usage is TRBJ1-2; TRBD1 is a possible D gene (6 bases). The CDR3 region has the DNA TGTGCCAGCAAGGCCAGGGGTCTTTCTTATGGCTACACCTTC. This translates into CASKARGLSYGYTF.